This T cell receptor beta chain emerged from a study of T-cell reconstitution after alpha-beta-depleted transplantation in children. It was with unique molecular identifiers that the TCRbeta library was prepared. TCRdb re-analysed the PCR reads in MiXCR, keeping a single row per CDR3 protein. The table shows 500,000 or so distinct CDR3 sequences, with around a third occurring only once. Germline CDR1 reads SEHNR; CDR2 reads FQNEAQ (reference sequence). V gave up 3 bases and J gave up 4 bases, with 13 bases separating them. The CDR3 is 15 residues long. The TCR originated in a human donor who donated a stem cell graft to a child with aplastic anemia. The chain combines TRBV7-9 with TRBJ2-1, with D possibly being TRBD1 or TRBD2 (5 bases each). Here the sequenced sample was PBMCs from the stem cell graft donor, taken from the stem cell graft. CDR3 bases: TGTGCCAGCAGCTTTGGGACGGGGCGATACAATGAGCAGTTCTTC. This sequence encodes CASSFGTGRYNEQFF.